This TCR beta chain was retrieved from a study of blood T cell repertoires in COVID-19. Turning to the study itself: Samples taken during acute and convalescent COVID-19 were collected in the United States, Italy and Spain. Sources were T cells, B-cell-depleted T cells, or PBMCs; the material itself was cDNA or gDNA.

This clone appeared a few times. Original handling: The authors estimated nucleated cell counts from reference gene primer amplification. Only in-frame clones appear in the TCRdb table, and some are missing; sequencing was by immunoSEQ multiplex PCR. V, J and clone size reflect that table, while D and trimming were determined from the DNA. The data hold about 120,000 clones, with approximately 90% observed a single time. Germline V gene sequence: CDR1 SGDLS, CDR2 YYNGEE. CDR3 size: 18 residues. Trimming cost V 4 bases and J 2 bases, with 22 bases left between them. The sequencing sample was made of peripheral blood. The V and J genes are TRBV9 and TRBJ1-3; perhaps TRBD1 as D (5 bases). This receptor was identified in a woman aged 45 to 65 with acute or convalescent COVID-19. CDR3 DNA: TGTGCCAGCAGCCAGAATCCAAAACGGGACTCGGCTGGAAACACCATATATTTT. It translates to CASSQNPKRDSAGNTIYF.